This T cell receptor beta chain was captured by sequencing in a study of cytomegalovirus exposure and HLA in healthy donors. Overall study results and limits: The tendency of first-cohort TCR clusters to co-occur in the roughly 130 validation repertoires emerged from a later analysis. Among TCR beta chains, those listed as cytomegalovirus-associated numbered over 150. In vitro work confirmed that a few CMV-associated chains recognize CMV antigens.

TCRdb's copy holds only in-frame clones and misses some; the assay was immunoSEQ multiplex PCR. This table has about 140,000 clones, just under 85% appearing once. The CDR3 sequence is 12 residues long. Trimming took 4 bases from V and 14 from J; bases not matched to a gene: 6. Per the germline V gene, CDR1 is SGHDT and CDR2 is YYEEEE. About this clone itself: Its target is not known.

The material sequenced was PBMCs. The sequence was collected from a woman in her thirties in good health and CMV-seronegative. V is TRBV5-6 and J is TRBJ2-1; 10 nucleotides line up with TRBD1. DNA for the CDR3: TGTGCCAGCAGCACCCCCGGGACAGGGGAGTTCTTC. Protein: CASSTPGTGEFF.